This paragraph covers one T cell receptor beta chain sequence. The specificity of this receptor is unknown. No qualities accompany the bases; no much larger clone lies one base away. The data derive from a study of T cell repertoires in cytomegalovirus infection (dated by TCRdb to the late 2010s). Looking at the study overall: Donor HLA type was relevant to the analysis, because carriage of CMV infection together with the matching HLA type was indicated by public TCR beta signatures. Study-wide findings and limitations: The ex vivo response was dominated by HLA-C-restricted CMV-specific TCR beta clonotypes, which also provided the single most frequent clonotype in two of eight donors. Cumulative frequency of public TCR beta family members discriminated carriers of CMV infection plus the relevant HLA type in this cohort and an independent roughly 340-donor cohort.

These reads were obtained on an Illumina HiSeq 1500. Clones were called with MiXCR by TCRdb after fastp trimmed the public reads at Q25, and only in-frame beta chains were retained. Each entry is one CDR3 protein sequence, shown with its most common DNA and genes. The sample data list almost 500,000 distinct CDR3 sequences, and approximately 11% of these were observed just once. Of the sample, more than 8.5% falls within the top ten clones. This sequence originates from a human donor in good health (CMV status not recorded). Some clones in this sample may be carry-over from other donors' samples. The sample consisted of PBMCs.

The sequenced DNA: TGCGCCAGCACCCCGACCACTACCGGGGAGCTGTTTTTT. Translation gives CASTPTTTGELFF. The receptor chain draws on TRBV10-2 and TRBJ2-2, with the D gene too uncertain to name. The CDR3 goes from the cysteine to the phenylalanine over 13 residues. The kept DNA is CDR3 alone, 39 bases in frame from the first base. V is pared back by 7 bases and J by 5 bases, with 11 bases lying between the germline termini. The germline V gene specifies WSHSY as CDR1 and SAAADI as CDR2.